The T cell receptor beta chain described here comes from a study of blood T cell repertoires in COVID-19. Background on the study: Italy, Spain and the United States were the sources of the convalescent and acute COVID-19 samples. PBMCs, B-cell-depleted T cells, or T cells provided the cDNA or gDNA that made up the material.

Using immunoSEQ multiplex PCR, the repertoire was profiled, and TCRdb retains in-frame clones only, with some absent. The sample lists more than 90,000 clones; approximately 89% were seen once. The trim removed 3 bases at V and 4 bases at J, leaving 2 bases unmatched. The length of the CDR3 is 13 residues. Germline lookup yields CDR1 LGHNA and CDR2 YSLEER. This chain links TRBV4-3 with TRBJ1-2, with 7 bases fitting TRBD1. The clonotype was recovered from a man between 40 and 49 years old with acute or convalescent COVID-19. Input material: peripheral blood. CDR3 DNA: TGCGCCAGCAGCCAGGACAGGAGCTATGGCTACACCTTC. Protein sequence: CASSQDRSYGYTF.